This T cell receptor (beta chain) was captured by sequencing in a study of shared clonotypes between healthy human individuals. Overall study results and limits: The sharing of 4.5% to 6.5% of naive CD4 clonotypes was seen across several donors. Only blood samples were collected, and tissue repertoires likely differ.

Per the original data handling: For the immunoSEQ data, sequences were junction-only without quality scores, so filtering differed. The repertoire was sequenced with immunoSEQ multiplex PCR; TCRdb's copy has only in-frame clones and lacks some. V, J and clone size derive from that table, while D and trimming were established from the DNA sequence. The table shows some 800,000 clones, with roughly 92% occurring only once. Of note for this clone: Its antigen is still unknown.

J was trimmed by 3 bases and V by 7 bases; bases with no gene match: 10. Germline V gene lookup returns CDR1 MNHEY and CDR2 SMNVEV (reference sequence). The CDR3 covers 15 residues. In the naive CD8 group, cells lacked CD45RO and were positively selected for CCR7, so terminally differentiated effector memory CD45RA+ cells were left out. J is TRBJ2-3 and V is TRBV27; 7 bases are shared with TRBD2. Specimen: naive CD8+ T cells sorted from blood. The TCR was taken from a man aged 25-45 years in good health. Here the CDR3 DNA reads TGTGCCAGCACCTCGGGGGGACTACTAACAGATACGCAGTATTTT. Protein: CASTSGGLLTDTQYF.